This T cell receptor beta chain is from a study of blood T cell repertoires in COVID-19 (dated by TCRdb to the early 2020s). Looking at the study overall: Collaborator samples came from the United States, Italy and Spain and covered acute and convalescent phases of COVID-19. Subjects who had been exposed to COVID-19, were actively infected with it, or had recovered from it provided the deeply sampled blood TCRbeta repertoires that made up the dataset. The prospective study material was composed of cDNA or gDNA derived from T cells, B-cell-depleted T cells, or PBMCs. Samples came from the ongoing ImmuneRACE study (first 160 participants) plus 1,254 subjects from 6 global collaborators. Sample metadata almost always included a de-identified subject ID, COVID-19 status, age in years and sex. Where available, HLA class I and class II types were obtained from metadata supplied by the sample provider rather than from assay-based typing. A freely available public database, intended as a resource for researchers studying the immune response to SARS-CoV-2, is where the repertoires were released. Overall results and qualifications from the work: The amount of clinical and demographic metadata varied by source and participant and was provided uncurated.

Participants in the prospective study were enrolled through a virtual design, were aged roughly 18 to 100 years, and lived in fewer than 30 United States geographic areas. In the prospective study, cohorts were assigned on the basis of participant-reported clinical history obtained from a screening survey and a study questionnaire. Recovered participants in ImmuneRACE Cohort 3 were defined as having two consecutive negative NP/OP PCR tests, clearance from a healthcare professional, or resolution of symptoms. In the prospective study, whole blood, serum and a nasopharyngeal or oropharyngeal swab were collected from each participant by mobile phlebotomists. Participants in the prospective study had the option to provide additional blood draws and questionnaires over a roughly 2-month period. Before DNA extraction, blood samples from the prospective study were shipped at room temperature or frozen.

CDR3 length: 15 amino acids, cysteine to phenylalanine. The only DNA kept is the CDR3, 45 bases in frame from the first base. Based on the germline V gene (reference sequence), the CDR1 and CDR2 sequences are LNHDA and SQIVND. V and J are truncated by 3 bases and 6 bases respectively, leaving an intervening sequence of 17 bases. TCRbeta CDR3 regions were amplified from genomic DNA by means of the immunoSEQ Assay, a bias-controlled multiplex PCR. In the authors' own workflow: Within the assay, amplification of reference gene primers was used to estimate how many nucleated cells each sample contained. Sequence reads were collapsed and filtered to measure the absolute abundance of every unique TCRbeta CDR3 rearrangement. For each sample, productive Simpson clonality was calculated as the square root of Simpson's diversity index across productive rearrangements. TCRdb stores this immuneACCESS table with in-frame sequences only. Part of the clones is absent; in the studies checked, under half of the shortfall reflects unresolved V genes, and no reason is known for the rest. Clone size and the V and J calls come from that table; the DNA yielded D and trimming. This sample has more than 350,000 clones in its table, and about 87% of those were observed once. The leading ten clones occupy about a tenth of the sample.

As regards this clone: Its specific antigen is unknown. There are no base qualities to consult, and no much larger clone falls within one base.

The receptor's source is a woman in her fifties or sixties who had recovered from COVID-19. What was sequenced was PBMCs or T cells enriched from blood (not recorded which). In this chain, TRBV19 is recombined with TRBJ1-2; tentative D gene TRBD1, with 6 bases matching. This receptor carries the CDR3 CASSIVQTGSNGYTF. The DNA is TGTGCCAGTAGTATCGTCCAGACAGGTTCGAATGGCTACACCTTC.